Below, 18 T cell receptor beta chains from the same sample are listed, as sequenced in a study of PD-1 blockade in classical Hodgkin lymphoma. Generated by immunoSEQ multiplex PCR, the TCRdb table keeps only in-frame clones and is missing some. The sample lists around 99,000 clones; roughly four fifths were seen once. Every patient was affected by relapse after autologous stem cell transplantation, while exposure to brentuximab vedotin was not uniform. The material was peripheral blood mononuclear cells (PBMCs), obtained before the second cycle of nivolumab. Receptors originate from a human donor with classical Hodgkin lymphoma.

The rearrangement uses TRBV28 and TRBJ2-7, with D possibly being TRBD2 (5 bases). V lost 3 bases and J lost 5, with 8 bases in between. The CDR3 is made up of 12 amino acids. Germline assignment: CDR1 MDHEN and CDR2 SYDVKM. CDR3 sequence (DNA): TGTGCCAGCAGTTTGGGAGACCACGAGCAGTACTTC. Residues: CASSLGDHEQYF.

The V and J genes are TRBV10-2 and TRBJ1-2; D might be TRBD1 (5 bases). Between the trimmed V and J ends, which lost 4 bases and 8 bases, there was a span of 14 bases. The CDR3 runs 13 residues. Germline CDR1 reads WSHSY; CDR2 reads SAAADI. The CDR3, as DNA: TGCGCCAGCAGTGTCCAGGGACTTGGGGGCTACACCTTC. Translating it yields CASSVQGLGGYTF.

The CDR3 here is CASIQLAGTNNEQFF. CDR3 nucleotides: TGTGCCAGCATCCAACTAGCGGGGACGAACAATGAGCAGTTCTTC. The chain recombines TRBV7-9 with TRBJ2-1, with 10 bases aligning to TRBD2. Germline-derived CDR1 and CDR2 are SEHNR and FQNEAQ (reference sequence). The CDR3 has 15 residues. V lost 7 bases and J lost 5; bases outside the gene matches: 8.

The chain employs TRBV19 and TRBJ2-6; 12 bases are a match to TRBD2. This CDR3 is built from 17 residues. CDR1 is LNHDA, CDR2 SQIVND, per germline (reference sequence). Germline trimming cut 7 bases from V and 2 bases from J; bases unmatched to any gene: 6. DNA of the CDR3: TGTGCCAGTACCCTACTAGCGGGAGGTGCTGGGGCCAACGTCCTGACTTTC. Its protein is CASTLLAGGAGANVLTF. Looking up the rest from reference TRBV19 and TRBJ2-6 gives the full variable domain: DGGITQSPKYLFRKEGQNVTLSCEQNLNHDAMYWYRQDPGQGLRLIYYSQIVNDFQKGDIAEGYSVSREKKESFPLTVTSAQKNPTAFYLCASTLLAGGAGANVLTFGAGSRLTVL.

This clone was observed a handful of times. The V gene is TRBV7-9, the J gene TRBJ2-2, with TRBD2 matching 8 bases. The CDR3 is 16 residues long. V lost 6 bases and J lost 3; bases outside the gene matches: 9. Germline CDR1 reads SEHNR; CDR2 reads FQNEAQ (reference sequence). In nucleotides, the CDR3 is TGTGCCAGCAGTCCCGGGGGGGGGATCCACACCGGGGAGCTGTTTTTT. It codes for CASSPGGGIHTGELFF.

The V and J genes are TRBV19 and TRBJ1-2; 11 positions match TRBD1. The V gene end was trimmed by 6 bases and the J gene end by 4 bases; junction bases not matched to a gene: 4. From germline, CDR1 is LNHDA and CDR2 SQIVND (reference sequence). The CDR3 has 14 amino acids. CDR3 loop: CASSGTGGLYGYTF. The DNA for the CDR3 is TGTGCCAGTAGCGGGACAGGGGGTCTCTATGGCTACACCTTC.

This rearrangement joins TRBV19 to TRBJ2-5; the D call may be TRBD1 or TRBD2 (7 bases each). The CDR3 contains 15 residues. V lost 3 bases to trimming and J lost 4 bases, with 15 bases between them. Per germline, CDR1 LNHDA and CDR2 SQIVND (reference sequence). In DNA form, the CDR3 reads TGTGCCAGTAGTATCGTGGGAGGGGGCGGAGAGACCCAGTACTTC. Amino acids: CASSIVGGGGETQYF. Full variable domain (rest looked up from reference TRBV19 and TRBJ2-5): DGGITQSPKYLFRKEGQNVTLSCEQNLNHDAMYWYRQDPGQGLRLIYYSQIVNDFQKGDIAEGYSVSREKKESFPLTVTSAQKNPTAFYLCASSIVGGGGETQYFGPGTRLLVL.

The V call is TRBV28, the J call TRBJ2-7; D is unresolved. This CDR3 is 12 amino acids long. Trimming left V 5 bases short and J 4 bases short, with 9 bases between. Per the germline V gene, CDR1 is MDHEN and CDR2 is SYDVKM. The CDR3 here is CASSTTRYEQYF. The CDR3, as DNA: TGTGCCAGCAGTACCACACGATACGAGCAGTACTTC.

By share, this clone ranks as medium-sized. J is TRBJ1-1 and V is TRBV27; D is unclear. Germline V CDR1 and CDR2: MNHEY, SMNVEV (reference sequence). Trimming cost V 6 bases and J 1 base, with 6 bases left between them. The CDR3 is 12 residues long. The CDR3 here is CASRVGNTEAFF. CDR3 nucleotide sequence: TGTGCCAGCAGAGTGGGGAACACTGAAGCTTTCTTT.

The V call is TRBV19, the J call TRBJ1-5; D remains unclear. Germline V lookup: CDR1 LNHDA, CDR2 SQIVND (reference sequence). The germline V and J ends were trimmed by 5 bases and 0 bases, with 8 bases remaining between them. CDR3 length: 14 residues. In DNA, the CDR3 is TGTGCCAGTAGTCTACAGAATAGCAATCAGCCCCAGCATTTT. This translates into CASSLQNSNQPQHF.

This clone appeared once. The J gene is TRBJ2-2, the V gene TRBV10-2; D is perhaps TRBD1 or TRBD2 (6 bases each). Per germline, CDR1 WSHSY and CDR2 SAAADI. This CDR3 comprises 14 residues. V was cut by 6 bases and J by 6 bases, with 14 bases left in between. The CDR3 loop is CASRTGTSSGELFF. CDR3 coding DNA: TGCGCCAGCAGAACAGGGACTTCCTCCGGGGAGCTGTTTTTT.

The rearrangement uses TRBV27 and TRBJ2-1, with 8 nucleotides matching TRBD1. CDR3 length equals 17 residues. Germline V gene data show CDR1 as MNHEY and CDR2 as SMNVEV (reference sequence). V gave up 6 bases and J gave up 8 bases; unmatched junction bases: 18. DNA of the CDR3: TGTGCCAGCAGGCAAGACAGGGGCGCATCCTTTGAGGATGAGCAGTTCTTC. The encoded protein is CASRQDRGASFEDEQFF.

The chain employs TRBV9 and TRBJ2-7, with D possibly TRBD2 on 6 matching bases. The germline V and J ends were trimmed by 4 bases and 4 bases, with 18 bases remaining between them. The CDR3 loop spans 15 amino acids. The V gene's germline CDR1 is SGDLS and CDR2 YYNGEE. The CDR3: CASSPRTKGSYEQYF. CDR3 DNA sequence: TGTGCCAGCAGCCCCCGGACTAAAGGGAGTTACGAGCAGTACTTC.

This chain joins TRBV4-1 and TRBJ2-6, with 12 bases lining up with TRBD1. V dropped 1 base and J dropped 2; count of bases not matched to a gene: 6. The CDR3 length is 19 residues. The V gene's germline CDR1 is MGHRA and CDR2 YSYEKL. CDR3 nucleotide sequence: TGCGCCAGCAGCCAAGCTCTGGGACAGGGGGCGGCTGGGGCCAACGTCCTGACTTTC. It is translated as CASSQALGQGAAGANVLTF.

This clone appeared a single time. The chain employs TRBV27 and TRBJ1-2, with TRBD1 matching over 10 bases. V trimming: 6 bases; J trimming: 5 bases; junction bases outside the gene matches: 9. The CDR3 is made up of 15 amino acids. Germline V gene data show CDR1 as MNHEY and CDR2 as SMNVEV (reference sequence). As DNA, the CDR3 is TGTGCCAGCAGACTCACCGGGACAGGGGATTATGGCTACACCTTC. Translating it yields CASRLTGTGDYGYTF.

The chain uses TRBV29-1 and TRBJ2-5; D may be TRBD2 (7 bases). The CDR3 runs 14 residues. The germline V and J ends were trimmed by 2 bases and 4 bases, with 14 bases remaining between them. CDR1 SQVTM and CDR2 ANQGSEA come from the germline V gene. The chain's CDR3 is CSVERGALGETQYF. As DNA, the CDR3 is TGCAGCGTTGAACGGGGGGCGCTTGGAGAGACCCAGTACTTC.

The rearrangement links TRBV7-3 to TRBJ1-2; maybe TRBD1 (6 bases). Per germline, CDR1 SGHTA and CDR2 FQGTGA. CDR3 length: 13 residues. The V end was cut by 4 bases, the J end by 3 bases, with 9 bases between. The DNA of the CDR3 is TGTGCCAGCAGCTCCGCAGGGGACTATGGCTACACCTTC. This codes for CASSSAGDYGYTF.

The rearrangement links TRBV18 to TRBJ1-5; D may be TRBD1 (5 bases). Germline lookup yields CDR1 KGHSH and CDR2 LQKENI. The CDR3 is 17 amino acids. V lost 3 bases and J 4 bases, leaving 19 bases between the germline ends. The CDR3 DNA reads TGTGCCAGCTCACCTCGGACGGGGATTGCAGGGAATCAGCCCCAGCATTTT. Its translation: CASSPRTGIAGNQPQHF.